These 12 T cell receptor beta chains share one sample of origin, sequenced in a study of blood T cell repertoires in COVID-19. The protocol was immunoSEQ multiplex PCR, while the TCRdb copy is restricted to in-frame clones and leaves out a portion. The sample consists of 45,000 to 55,000 clones, over 75% of them appearing once. The sequenced sample was peripheral blood. These receptors all come from a human donor in a cohort sampled during active COVID-19.

This chain links TRBV10-3 with TRBJ2-3, with D possibly matching TRBD1 (5 bases). The CDR3 runs 14 residues. Germline CDR1 ENHRY, CDR2 SYGVKD. The V end lost 0 bases, the J end lost 5 bases, and 9 bases lay between the germline ends. CDR3 coding DNA: TGTGCCATCAGTGAGTCTATGGGGCTAGATACGCAGTATTTT. Amino acid sequence: CAISESMGLDTQYF.

The gene calls are TRBV7-3 and TRBJ1-1; unclear D gene. The CDR3 is 13 residues long. CDR1 and CDR2 from the germline V gene are SGHTA and FQGTGA. Trimming took off 5 bases at V and 1 base at J, with 8 bases between the two ends. This CDR3 is CASSANRNTEAFF. For the CDR3, the DNA is TGTGCCAGCAGCGCGAATAGGAACACTGAAGCTTTCTTT. Full variable domain (outside the CDR3, taken from reference TRBV7-3 and TRBJ1-1): GAGVSQTPSNKVTEKGKYVELRCDPISGHTALYWYRQSLGQGPEFLIYFQGTGAADDSGLPNDRFFAVRPEGSVSTLKIQRTERGDSAVYLCASSANRNTEAFFGQGTRLTVV.

CDR3 DNA sequence: TGTGCCAGCTCACCGGGACAGAACAATGAAAAACTGTTTTTT. Amino acids: CASSPGQNNEKLFF. The rearrangement uses TRBV18 and TRBJ1-4; the match to TRBD1 covers 7 bases. V lost 3 bases and J lost 5; bases outside the gene matches: 3. The CDR3 consists of 14 residues. Germline values: CDR1 KGHSH, CDR2 LQKENI.

The gene calls are TRBV6-5 and TRBJ1-1; TRBD1 is a possible D gene (5 bases). The germline V gene has CDR1 MNHEY and CDR2 SVGAGI. The CDR3 runs 14 residues. V lost 6 bases, J lost 7 bases, and 18 bases lay in between. CDR3 region: CASRGQVDNSEAFF. The CDR3 region has the DNA TGTGCCAGCAGGGGGCAGGTCGATAATAGTGAAGCTTTCTTT.

CDR3 nucleotide sequence: TGCAGTAGGGGCACCGGGGAGCTGTTTTTT. Amino acid sequence: CSRGTGELFF. The rearrangement joins TRBV20-1 to TRBJ2-2; tentatively, D is TRBD1 (5 bases). Germline V gene data show CDR1 as DFQATT and CDR2 as SNEGSKA (reference sequence). The V and J ends lost 8 bases and 4 bases respectively, with 5 bases between them. This CDR3 spans 10 amino acids.

The V call is TRBV29-1, the J call TRBJ2-3; 7 nucleotides match TRBD2. Germline V gene data show CDR1 as SQVTM and CDR2 as ANQGSEA. Trimming at V came to 5 bases and at J to 0 bases, leaving 8 bases not matched to a gene. The CDR3 sequence is 15 residues long. The CDR3 region is CSVRSGGASTDTQYF. CDR3 coding DNA: TGCAGCGTTCGTTCGGGGGGTGCCAGCACAGATACGCAGTATTTT.

The V gene is TRBV6-4, the J gene TRBJ1-2, with D possibly TRBD1 on 6 matching bases. The V gene's germline CDR1 is MRHNA and CDR2 SNTAGT. The CDR3 has 15 amino acids. Between the trimmed V and J ends, which lost 6 bases and 4 bases, there was a span of 18 bases. CDR3 sequence reads: CASSTFAGESYGYTF. The CDR3, as DNA: TGTGCCAGCAGCACCTTCGCAGGGGAAAGCTATGGCTACACCTTC.

CDR3 nucleotides: TGTGCCAGCAGCTTCCACGGACTAGCGACGGCCCAAGGGGCCCAGTACTTC. This gives the protein CASSFHGLATAQGAQYF. The rearrangement links TRBV7-9 to TRBJ2-5; 9 positions agree with TRBD2. From germline, CDR1 is SEHNR and CDR2 FQNEAQ (reference sequence). J was trimmed by 9 bases and V by 3 bases; bases with no gene match: 17. The CDR3 is made up of 17 amino acids.

The gene calls are TRBV19 and TRBJ1-5; 9 bases are a match to TRBD1. The V and J ends lost 5 bases and 3 bases, in that order; junction bases with no gene match: 11. The CDR3 runs 17 residues. Germline CDR1 reads LNHDA; CDR2 reads SQIVND (reference sequence). The CDR3 sequence is CASSLLLGTGNNQPQHF. Here the CDR3 DNA reads TGTGCCAGTAGTCTCCTCCTCGGGACAGGGAACAATCAGCCCCAGCATTTT.

The V call is TRBV9, the J call TRBJ2-2; D call uncertain. Germline CDR1 SGDLS, CDR2 YYNGEE. This CDR3 is 14 amino acids long. V lost 6 bases and J 4 bases, leaving 13 bases between the germline ends. The CDR3 loop reads CASTAFPTTGELFF. In DNA, the CDR3 is TGTGCCAGCACCGCCTTCCCTACCACCGGGGAGCTGTTTTTT.

The chain recombines TRBV6-5 with TRBJ1-1; D is unclear. There are 14 residues in the CDR3. The germline V gene encodes CDR1 MNHEY and CDR2 SVGAGI. Deletions cut 7 bases from V and 0 bases from J, with 12 bases between. CDR3 coding DNA: TGTGCCAGCAAACTTGACGGAGTGAACACTGAAGCTTTCTTT. Its protein is CASKLDGVNTEAFF.

The J gene is TRBJ2-2, the V gene TRBV5-1, with TRBD1 matching 10 bases. This CDR3 is 19 amino acids long. Germline CDR1 and CDR2: SGHRS and YFSETQ. Losses at the gene ends were 3 bases for V and 0 bases for J; bases not matched to a gene: 11. CDR3 amino acids: CASSSGRDRGLANTGELFF. The CDR3 DNA follows: TGCGCCAGCAGCTCTGGTCGGGACAGGGGACTCGCGAACACCGGGGAGCTGTTTTTT. Filled out from reference TRBV5-1 and TRBJ2-2, the complete variable domain reads KAGVTQTPRYLIKTRGQQVTLSCSPISGHRSVSWYQQTPGQGLQFLFEYFSETQRNKGNFPGRFSGRQFSNSRSEMNVSTLELGDSALYLCASSSGRDRGLANTGELFFGEGSRLTVL.